This T cell receptor (beta chain) is drawn from a study of cytomegalovirus exposure and HLA in healthy donors. The PCR contained 60 Vbeta and 13 Jbeta primers. Generated by immunoSEQ multiplex PCR, the TCRdb table keeps only in-frame clones and is missing some. The data show fewer than 110,000 clones, with 82% seen just once and less than 3.5% held by the top ten. Germline-derived CDR1 and CDR2 are DFQATT and SNEGSKA (reference sequence). This CDR3 is 11 amino acids long. Sequencing was done on a sample of PBMCs. The receptor was isolated from a man aged 25 to 40 in good health and CMV-seropositive. V and J are TRBV20-1 and TRBJ2-5, with D hard to call. The DNA end lines up better with TRBJ2-7; the J call may be wrong. This chain's CDR3 is CSARGGYEQYF. The CDR3 region has the DNA TGCAGTGCTAGAGGGGGCTACGAGCAGTACTTC.